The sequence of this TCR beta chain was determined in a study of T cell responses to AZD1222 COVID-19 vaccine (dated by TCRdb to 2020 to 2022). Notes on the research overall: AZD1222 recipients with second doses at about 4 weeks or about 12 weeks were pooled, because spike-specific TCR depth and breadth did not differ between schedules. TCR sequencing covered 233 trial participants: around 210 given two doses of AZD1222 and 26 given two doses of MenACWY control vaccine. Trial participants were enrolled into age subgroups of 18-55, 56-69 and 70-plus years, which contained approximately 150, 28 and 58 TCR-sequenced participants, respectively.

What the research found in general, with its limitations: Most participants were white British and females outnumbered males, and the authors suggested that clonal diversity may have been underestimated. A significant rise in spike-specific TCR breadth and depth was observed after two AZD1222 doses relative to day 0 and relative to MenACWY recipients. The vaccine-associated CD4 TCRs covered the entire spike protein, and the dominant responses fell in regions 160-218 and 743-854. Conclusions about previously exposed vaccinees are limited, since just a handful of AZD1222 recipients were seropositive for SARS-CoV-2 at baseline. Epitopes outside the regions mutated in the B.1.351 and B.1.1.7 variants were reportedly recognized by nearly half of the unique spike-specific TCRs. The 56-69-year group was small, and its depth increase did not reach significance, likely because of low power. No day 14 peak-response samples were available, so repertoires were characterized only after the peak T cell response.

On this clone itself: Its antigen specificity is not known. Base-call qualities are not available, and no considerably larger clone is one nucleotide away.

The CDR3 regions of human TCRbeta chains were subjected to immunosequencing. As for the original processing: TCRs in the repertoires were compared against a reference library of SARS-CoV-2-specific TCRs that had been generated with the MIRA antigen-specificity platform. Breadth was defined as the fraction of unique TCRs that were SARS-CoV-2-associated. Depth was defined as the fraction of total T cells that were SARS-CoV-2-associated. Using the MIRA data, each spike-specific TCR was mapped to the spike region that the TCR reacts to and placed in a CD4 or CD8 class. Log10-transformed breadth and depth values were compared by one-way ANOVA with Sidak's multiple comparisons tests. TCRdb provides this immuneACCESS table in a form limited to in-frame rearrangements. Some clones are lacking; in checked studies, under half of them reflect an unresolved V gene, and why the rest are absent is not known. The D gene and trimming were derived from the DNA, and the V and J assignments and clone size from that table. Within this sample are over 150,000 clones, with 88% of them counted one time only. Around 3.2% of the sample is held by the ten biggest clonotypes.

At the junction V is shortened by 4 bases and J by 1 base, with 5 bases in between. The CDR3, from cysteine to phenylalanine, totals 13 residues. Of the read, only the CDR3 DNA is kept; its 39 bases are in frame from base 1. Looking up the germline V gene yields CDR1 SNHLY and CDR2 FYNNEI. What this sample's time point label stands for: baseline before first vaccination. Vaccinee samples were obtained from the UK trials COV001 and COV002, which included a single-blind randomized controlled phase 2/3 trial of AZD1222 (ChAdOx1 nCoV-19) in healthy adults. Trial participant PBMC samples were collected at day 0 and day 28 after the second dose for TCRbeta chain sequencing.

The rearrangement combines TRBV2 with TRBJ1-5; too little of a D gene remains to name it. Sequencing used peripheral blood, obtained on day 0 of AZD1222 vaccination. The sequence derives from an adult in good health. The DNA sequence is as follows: TGTGCCAGCAGTGTGGACAGCAATCAGCCCCAGCATTTT. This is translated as CASSVDSNQPQHF.